These 32 T cell receptor beta chains came from one sample sequenced in a study of T cell responses to AZD1222 COVID-19 vaccine. Using immunoSEQ multiplex PCR, the repertoire was profiled, and TCRdb retains in-frame clones only, with some absent. The repertoire holds approximately 130,000 clones, around nine tenths seen once, with approximately 1.6% in the top ten. The sequenced sample was peripheral blood, obtained on day 0 of AZD1222 vaccination. The receptors stem from an adult in good health.

V gene TRBV5-5 combines with J gene TRBJ2-3; possible D gene TRBD2, 7 bases. This CDR3 contains 14 residues. Germline CDR1 SGHKS, CDR2 YYEKEE (reference sequence). Trimming left V 1 base short and J 4 bases short, with 10 bases between. CDR3: CASSLSGGADTQYF. The CDR3 region has the DNA TGTGCCAGCAGCTTGTCGGGGGGCGCAGATACGCAGTATTTT.

The V call is TRBV11-3, the J call TRBJ1-2, with 9 bases identical to TRBD1. The CDR3 length is 17 residues. Germline lookup yields CDR1 SGHNT and CDR2 YENEEA. J gave up 2 bases and V 8 bases, and 15 bases lay outside the gene matches. The CDR3 region is CASPVRGQGEGNYGYTF. CDR3 in DNA: TGTGCCAGCCCAGTTAGGGGACAGGGCGAGGGCAACTATGGCTACACCTTC.

The rearrangement links TRBV5-1 to TRBJ1-5; possible D gene TRBD1, 5 bases. The germline V and J ends were trimmed by 4 bases and 0 bases, with 17 bases remaining between them. Germline CDR1 reads SGHRS; CDR2 reads YFSETQ. The CDR3 covers 17 residues. The DNA for the CDR3 is TGCGCCAGCAGCCCTACAGGTAACCTCAATAGCAATCAGCCCCAGCATTTT. Protein product: CASSPTGNLNSNQPQHF.

The V call is TRBV24-1, the J call TRBJ2-3; 9 bases align to TRBD1. The length of the CDR3 is 17 residues. Germline V gene lookup returns CDR1 KGHDR and CDR2 SFDVKD. After removal of 3 bases from V and 3 bases from J, the junction contained 9 bases not matched to a gene. The CDR3 nucleotides are TGTGCCACCAGTGATCCGACGGGACAGGGTGTTACAGATACGCAGTATTTT. This sequence encodes CATSDPTGQGVTDTQYF.

CDR3 nucleotide sequence: TGTGCCAGCAGCGATGAGACAGGGGTTTACAATGAGCAGTTCTTC. Protein: CASSDETGVYNEQFF. The chain links TRBV21-1 to TRBJ2-1; the D call in the table, TRBD1, was not verified against the DNA. TRBV21-1 is classified as a pseudogene. The CDR3 runs 15 residues.

The chain recombines TRBV18 with TRBJ2-5; the match to TRBD1 covers 8 bases. The ends lost 5 bases at V and 9 bases at J; junction bases unmatched: 11. This CDR3 has 14 amino acids. Looked up from germline, CDR1 is KGHSH and CDR2 is LQKENI. The CDR3 DNA is TGTGCCAGCTCATCTGGACAGGGAGGATGGGCCCAGTACTTC. This codes for CASSSGQGGWAQYF.

The rearrangement joins TRBV18 to TRBJ2-7; 9 bases are a match to TRBD1. With V trimmed by 2 bases and J by 0 bases, 5 bases remained unmatched. Per the germline V gene, CDR1 is KGHSH and CDR2 is LQKENI. The CDR3 is 16 residues long. CDR3 region: CASSPIPGQGSYEQYF. CDR3 coding DNA: TGTGCCAGCTCACCAATTCCGGGACAGGGCTCCTACGAGCAGTACTTC.

J is TRBJ2-7 and V is TRBV9, with 10 nucleotides matching TRBD2. This CDR3 is built from 15 residues. Germline trimming cut 0 bases from V and 2 bases from J; bases unmatched to any gene: 2. Per germline, CDR1 SGDLS and CDR2 YYNGEE. CDR3 sequence reads: CASSVGTSGTYEQYF. In DNA, the CDR3 is TGTGCCAGCAGCGTAGGGACTAGCGGTACCTACGAGCAGTACTTC.

J is TRBJ2-7 and V is TRBV9; D might be TRBD1 (6 bases). CDR1 SGDLS and CDR2 YYNGEE come from the germline V gene. Deletions cut 0 bases from V and 2 bases from J, with 15 bases between. The CDR3 runs to 16 residues. In DNA, the CDR3 is TGTGCCAGCAGCGTAGAGCCCCAGGGGTCAGCCTACGAGCAGTACTTC. Protein product: CASSVEPQGSAYEQYF. Using reference TRBV9 and TRBJ2-7 for the parts outside the CDR3, the full variable domain is DSGVTQTPKHLITATGQRVTLRCSPRSGDLSVYWYQQSLDQGLQFLIQYYNGEERAKGNILERFSAQQFPDLHSELNLSSLELGDSALYFCASSVEPQGSAYEQYFGPGTRLTVT.

V is TRBV28 and J is TRBJ2-2, with D perhaps matching TRBD2 (7 bases). The CDR3 spans 16 residues. Germline-derived CDR1 and CDR2 are MDHEN and SYDVKM. V lost 0 bases and J 2 bases, leaving 10 bases between the germline ends. This chain's CDR3 is CASSLWRGLNTGELFF. The CDR3 coding sequence is TGTGCCAGCAGTTTATGGCGGGGGCTTAACACCGGGGAGCTGTTTTTT.

The gene calls are TRBV19 and TRBJ2-2; possibly TRBD1 for D (5 bases). The CDR3 is made up of 14 amino acids. Trimming shortened V by 10 bases and J by 6 bases, and 18 bases separated the two germline ends. Germline V lookup: CDR1 LNHDA, CDR2 SQIVND (reference sequence). The CDR3 DNA follows: TGTGCCACCCTTTTACAGGTGGGGTCCGGGGAGCTGTTTTTT. Translating gives CATLLQVGSGELFF.

The V call is TRBV30, the J call TRBJ1-5; D not certain. The germline V and J ends were trimmed by 3 bases and 3 bases, with 12 bases remaining between them. The CDR3 length is 14 residues. In germline, CDR1 is GTSNPN, CDR2 SVGIG (reference sequence). Here the CDR3 DNA reads TGTGCCTGGAGGGATGGACGGAACAATCAGCCCCAGCATTTT. Its protein product is CAWRDGRNNQPQHF.

The V gene is TRBV7-9, the J gene TRBJ2-5, with TRBD2 matching over 16 bases. Germline V gene sequence: CDR1 SEHNR, CDR2 FQNEAQ (reference sequence). The junction had 6 bases not matched to a gene; V was cut back by 4 bases and J by 4 bases. This CDR3 comprises 17 residues. In nucleotides, the CDR3 is TGTGCCAGCAGCTGGGGGACTAGCGGGGGGGCCCCAGAGACCCAGTACTTC. As protein: CASSWGTSGGAPETQYF.

V gene TRBV11-2 combines with J gene TRBJ2-7; D is unresolved. V lost 4 bases and J lost 3, with 4 bases in between. Germline values: CDR1 SGHAT, CDR2 FQNNGV. This CDR3 is 11 amino acids long. The CDR3 DNA sequence: TGTGCCAGCAGCTCAGACTACGAGCAGTACTTC. It is translated as CASSSDYEQYF.

J is TRBJ1-6 and V is TRBV5-1; D ambiguous. CDR3 length: 13 residues. V dropped 4 bases and J dropped 7 bases, with 9 bases sitting between them. From germline, CDR1 is SGHRS and CDR2 YFSETQ. The CDR3: CASSLDLNSPLHF. As DNA, the CDR3 is TGCGCCAGCAGCCTTGATCTAAATTCACCCCTCCACTTT.

The V call is TRBV14, the J call TRBJ1-6, with 9 bases identical to TRBD1. Germline-derived CDR1 and CDR2 are SGHDN and FVKESK. The trim removed 1 base at V and 4 bases at J, leaving 5 bases unmatched. This CDR3 contains 17 residues. The CDR3 DNA reads TGTGCCAGCAGCCAAGCCGGACAGGGGTGGTATAATTCACCCCTCCACTTT. Amino acids: CASSQAGQGWYNSPLHF.

The chain joins TRBV10-3 to TRBJ1-5; 7 nucleotides agree with TRBD1. Trimming at V came to 4 bases and at J to 7 bases, leaving 4 bases not matched to a gene. From germline, CDR1 is ENHRY and CDR2 SYGVKD. CDR3 size: 13 residues. The CDR3 sequence is CAISVMDRQPQHF. CDR3 nucleotides: TGTGCCATCAGTGTCATGGACAGGCAGCCCCAGCATTTT.

This rearrangement joins TRBV7-2 to TRBJ2-1, with 7 bases lining up with TRBD1. The V segment lost 4 bases and the J segment 5 bases; nucleotides outside the gene matches: 14. From germline, CDR1 is SGHTA and CDR2 FQGNSA. The CDR3 extends over 17 amino acids. CDR3 DNA: TGTGCCAGCAGCTCATACCGCTGGGACAGACTGAACAATGAGCAGTTCTTC. Translated, it gives CASSSYRWDRLNNEQFF.

The chain links TRBV6-2 or TRBV6-3 to TRBJ2-1; 9 positions match TRBD1. The CDR3 runs to 16 residues. Germline assignment: CDR1 MNHEY and CDR2 SVGEGT. Germline trimming cut 6 bases from V and 4 bases from J; bases unmatched to any gene: 10. The CDR3 coding sequence is TGTGCCAGCAGCCTCATCAGGACAGGGGATTACAATGAGCAGTTCTTC. This gives the protein CASSLIRTGDYNEQFF.

This chain connects TRBV18 to TRBJ2-2; 10 positions match TRBD2. J lost 6 bases, V lost 1 base, and 11 bases had no gene match. Per germline, CDR1 KGHSH and CDR2 LQKENI. The CDR3 runs to 18 residues. CDR3 in amino acids: CASSPLKAGGPDAGELFF. The CDR3, as DNA: TGTGCCAGCTCACCACTGAAAGCGGGAGGGCCTGACGCCGGGGAGCTGTTTTTT.

The V and J genes are TRBV15 and TRBJ1-1; TRBD1 might be the D (6 bases). The germline V gene has CDR1 LNHNV and CDR2 YYDKDF (reference sequence). V was pared by 3 bases and J by 4 bases, with 12 bases between. The CDR3 is 14 residues long. CDR3 amino acids: CATSRGGGPTEAFF. CDR3 coding DNA: TGTGCCACCAGCAGGGGAGGGGGGCCCACTGAAGCTTTCTTT.

This chain links TRBV5-1 with TRBJ2-7, with TRBD2 matching 11 bases. Per germline, CDR1 SGHRS and CDR2 YFSETQ. Germline trimming cut 2 bases from V and 0 bases from J; bases unmatched to any gene: 4. This CDR3 comprises 16 residues. CDR3 protein: CASSFETSGSSYEQYF. CDR3 sequence (DNA): TGCGCCAGCAGCTTCGAAACTAGCGGGAGCTCCTACGAGCAGTACTTC.

The chain couples TRBV7-9 to TRBJ1-1; D uncertain. Germline CDR1 is SEHNR and CDR2 is FQNEAQ (reference sequence). Trimming left V 7 bases short and J 1 base short, with 16 bases between. The CDR3 spans 15 residues. In nucleotides, the CDR3 is TGTGCCAGCATTATCCCCGGCAGCGGGAACACTGAAGCTTTCTTT. Encoded protein: CASIIPGSGNTEAFF.

The gene calls are TRBV19 and TRBJ1-5, with D possibly being TRBD1 (5 bases). Looked up from germline, CDR1 is LNHDA and CDR2 is SQIVND (reference sequence). V was pared by 5 bases and J by 1 base, with 15 bases between. The CDR3 runs 16 residues. CDR3 in amino acids: CASSLAGRGSNQPQHF. The CDR3 DNA is TGTGCCAGTAGTTTGGCGGGGCGCGGGAGCAATCAGCCCCAGCATTTT.

This rearrangement joins TRBV6-4 to TRBJ1-5; 7 nucleotides line up with TRBD1. CDR1 is MRHNA, CDR2 SNTAGT, per germline. Trimming cost V 3 bases and J 4 bases; bases outside gene matches: 6. This CDR3 is 15 amino acids long. CDR3 sequence reads: CASSDRPGGNQPQHF. The CDR3 DNA sequence: TGTGCCAGCAGTGATAGGCCAGGGGGGAATCAGCCCCAGCATTTT.

This chain joins TRBV30 and TRBJ1-1, with TRBD1 identical over 8 bases. This CDR3 contains 17 residues. The germline V gene encodes CDR1 GTSNPN and CDR2 SVGIG (reference sequence). V shed 0 bases and J 4 bases; nucleotides not matched to a gene: 13. The CDR3 DNA reads TGTGCCTGGAGTGTATTGAGGGCGACAGGGGTCGGCACTGAAGCTTTCTTT. Its translation is CAWSVLRATGVGTEAFF.

This rearrangement joins TRBV7-6 to TRBJ1-2; no clear D gene. This CDR3 has 18 residues. V lost 2 bases to trimming and J lost 0 bases, with 19 bases between them. The V gene's germline CDR1 is SGHVS and CDR2 FNYEAQ. CDR3 sequence: CASSLYPSLLGSNYGYTF. The CDR3 DNA follows: TGTGCCAGCAGCTTATACCCCAGCCTGCTAGGGTCTAACTATGGCTACACCTTC.

By sample share, this clone is medium-sized. The rearrangement links TRBV29-1 to TRBJ1-1; the D gene is possibly TRBD1 (6 bases). The CDR3 extends over 12 amino acids. Germline CDR1 and CDR2: SQVTM and ANQGSEA. Trimming shortened V by 7 bases and J by 4 bases, and 13 bases separated the two germline ends. CDR3 protein: CSAGTGTTEAFF. CDR3 nucleotides: TGCAGCGCTGGAACAGGGACCACTGAAGCTTTCTTT.

J is TRBJ1-2 and V is TRBV7-9, with D possibly matching TRBD1 (5 bases). Germline V gives CDR1 SEHNR, CDR2 FQNEAQ (reference sequence). Trimming stripped 1 base from V and 7 bases from J, with 10 bases between. The CDR3 is 13 residues long. CDR3 loop: CASSLGQGGGYTF. In DNA form, the CDR3 reads TGTGCCAGCAGCTTAGGCCAGGGTGGTGGCTACACCTTC. Drawing the rest from reference TRBV7-9 and TRBJ1-2, the complete variable domain is DTGVSQNPRHKITKRGQNVTFRCDPISEHNRLYWYRQTLGQGPEFLTYFQNEAQLEKSRLLSDRFSAERPKGSFSTLEIQRTEQGDSAMYLCASSLGQGGGYTFGSGTRLTVV.

By frequency in the sample, this clone is medium-sized. This chain links TRBV7-2 with TRBJ2-7; D gene ambiguous. V was cut by 5 bases and J by 0 bases, with 5 bases left in between. Germline-derived CDR1 and CDR2 are SGHTA and FQGNSA. The CDR3 covers 12 residues. CDR3 loop: CASSPSSYEQYF. The CDR3 DNA sequence: TGTGCCAGCAGCCCTAGCTCCTACGAGCAGTACTTC. The variable domain in full, completed from reference TRBV7-2 and TRBJ2-7, reads GAGVSQSPSNKVTEKGKDVELRCDPISGHTALYWYRQSLGQGLEFLIYFQGNSAPDKSGLPSDRFSAERTGGSVSTLTIQRTQQEDSAVYLCASSPSSYEQYFGPGTRLTVT.

The genes are TRBV6-5 and TRBJ2-5; no firm D call. Germline-derived CDR1 and CDR2 are MNHEY and SVGAGI. Trimming took off 4 bases at V and 5 bases at J, with 8 bases between the two ends. This CDR3 has 12 residues. The DNA for the CDR3 is TGTGCCAGCAGTTCTAGTAGGGAGACCCAGTACTTC. It is translated as CASSSSRETQYF.

The V call is TRBV5-1, the J call TRBJ1-3, with a tentative D call TRBD1 (5 bases). The CDR3 spans 15 residues. The germline V gene encodes CDR1 SGHRS and CDR2 YFSETQ. Trimming shortened V by 0 bases and J by 6 bases, and 13 bases separated the two germline ends. CDR3 residues: CASSLDRGRLNTIYF. CDR3 coding DNA: TGCGCCAGCAGCTTGGATAGGGGACGGTTAAACACCATATATTTT.